Below, 14 T cell receptor beta chains from the same sample are listed, as sequenced in a study of T cell repertoires in cytomegalovirus infection. A single record per CDR3 protein comes from TCRdb applying MiXCR to the reads. This sample has more than 650,000 distinct CDR3 sequences, with 35% found just once. The specimen was PBMCs. These receptors came from a human donor in good health (CMV status not recorded). Some clones in this sample may be carry-over from other donors' samples.

This clonotype has just a few counts. The V call is TRBV28, the J call TRBJ1-3; 7 bases are shared with TRBD1. The J segment lost 8 bases and the V segment lost 5 bases, leaving 9 bases of the junction unmatched. The germline CDR1 and CDR2 sequences are MDHEN and SYDVKM. The CDR3 spans 14 residues. The CDR3, as DNA: TGTGCCAGCAGTCCGACAGGGTTAGGCTACACCATATATTTT. As protein: CASSPTGLGYTIYF.

In the case of this clonotype: A much bigger clone sits one base away, suggesting this may be a read error. The chain joins TRBV28 to TRBJ2-1; maybe TRBD1 (6 bases). CDR3 length: 13 amino acids. CDR1 and CDR2 from the germline V gene are MDHEN and SYDVKM. The CDR3: CASTIYGTSEQLF. The CDR3 DNA reads TGTGCCAGCACCATTTATGGGACAAGTGAGCAGTTATTC.

V gene TRBV30 combines with J gene TRBJ1-2, with a possible D match to TRBD1 (6 bases). V shed 0 bases and J shed 6 bases, with 11 bases lying between them. Germline values: CDR1 GTSNPN, CDR2 SVGIG (reference sequence). The CDR3 totals 13 residues. In DNA, the CDR3 is TGTGCCTGGAGTGTTCGAACAGGGAATGGCTACACCTTC. Protein product: CAWSVRTGNGYTF. Full variable domain (outside the CDR3, taken from reference TRBV30 and TRBJ1-2): SQTIHQWPATLVQPVGSPLSLECTVEGTSNPNLYWYRQAAGRGLQLLFYSVGIGQISSEVPQNLSASRPQDRQFILSSKKLLLSDSGFYLCAWSVRTGNGYTFGSGTRLTVV.

The V gene is TRBV20-1, the J gene TRBJ2-5; TRBD2 aligns across 10 bases. Trimming cost V 5 bases and J 4 bases; bases outside gene matches: 10. The CDR3 is 15 residues long. Germline V gives CDR1 DFQATT, CDR2 SNEGSKA (reference sequence). CDR3: CSAPLAGVVGETQYF. In DNA form, the CDR3 reads TGCAGTGCTCCTCTAGCGGGAGTGGTAGGAGAGACCCAGTACTTC.

This clonotype has a handful of counts. The chain joins TRBV6-5 to TRBJ1-1, with D possibly TRBD1 on 6 matching bases. The CDR3 covers 14 residues. Germline assignment: CDR1 MNHEY and CDR2 SVGAGI. The ends were cut back, 0 bases at V and 4 bases at J, with 9 bases in the middle. The CDR3 nucleotides read TGTGCCAGCAGTTACTCGGGGGCCGGCACTGAAGCTTTCTTT. Its translation is CASSYSGAGTEAFF.

V usage is TRBV12-3 or TRBV12-4 and J usage is TRBJ2-7, with 8 bases identical to TRBD1. This CDR3 region has 14 residues. With V trimmed by 5 bases and J by 5 bases, 8 bases remained unmatched. The CDR3 spells CASSARTGQNEQYF. The CDR3 DNA reads as TGTGCCAGCAGTGCCCGGACAGGGCAGAACGAGCAGTACTTC.

The genes are TRBV11-2 and TRBJ1-1; D ambiguous. In germline, CDR1 is SGHAT, CDR2 FQNNGV. Trimming shortened V by 5 bases and J by 11 bases, and 15 bases separated the two germline ends. This CDR3 spans 12 amino acids. The CDR3 reads CASSPQSLDAFF. CDR3 DNA: TGTGCCAGCAGCCCGCAAAGCCTGGATGCTTTCTTT.

This clonotype was observed a single time. The chain couples TRBV5-1 to TRBJ2-3, with TRBD2 as a possible D gene (5 bases). Germline V CDR1 and CDR2: SGHRS, YFSETQ. Trimming removed 0 bases from V and 6 bases from J, with 11 bases in between. The CDR3 totals 14 residues. The DNA for the CDR3 is TGCGCCAGCAGCTTGGACCCGGGAAGGGATACGCAGTATTTT. This codes for CASSLDPGRDTQYF.

This clonotype was detected many times. This chain uses TRBV5-1 with TRBJ2-1; D unresolved. The germline CDR1 and CDR2 sequences are SGHRS and YFSETQ. This CDR3 contains 14 residues. Trimming took 4 bases from V and 7 from J, leaving 15 bases between them. CDR3 amino acids: CASSPAPGVNEQFF. The DNA for the CDR3 is TGCGCCAGCAGCCCCGCCCCTGGGGTAAATGAGCAGTTCTTC.

This clonotype has only a few counts. The chain has TRBV6-1 and TRBJ2-7; TRBD2 aligns across 8 bases. Germline V gene sequence: CDR1 MNHNS, CDR2 SASEGT. V trimming: 2 bases; J trimming: 3 bases; junction bases outside the gene matches: 3. The CDR3 consists of 14 residues. This chain's CDR3 is CASSERRGDYEQYF. In DNA, the CDR3 is TGTGCCAGCAGTGAACGGCGGGGGGACTACGAGCAGTACTTC.

The chain is built from TRBV7-2 and TRBJ1-1; D gene uncertain. The CDR3 totals 14 residues. CDR1 and CDR2 (germline): SGHTA, FQGNSA. Between the trimmed V and J ends, which lost 5 bases and 4 bases, there was a span of 14 bases. Here the CDR3 reads CASSTSLRVTEAFF. The CDR3 nucleotides are TGTGCCAGCAGCACTTCCTTGAGGGTCACTGAAGCTTTCTTT.

This chain connects TRBV30 to TRBJ1-1, with TRBD1 matching over 9 bases. Germline assignment: CDR1 GTSNPN and CDR2 SVGIG (reference sequence). V dropped 3 bases and J dropped 6; count of bases not matched to a gene: 8. The CDR3 runs to 14 residues. In DNA, the CDR3 is TGTGCCTGGAGCTTACAGGGGGCCGGGGCTGAAGCTTTCTTT. Translated, it gives CAWSLQGAGAEAFF.

This clonotype has just a few counts. The chain joins TRBV6-1 to TRBJ2-7, with 11 bases matching TRBD1. Germline assignment: CDR1 MNHNS and CDR2 SASEGT. The J segment lost 4 bases and the V segment lost 4 bases, leaving 9 bases of the junction unmatched. There are 16 residues in the CDR3. This CDR3 reads CASSGGAGTGGYEQYF. CDR3 nucleotides: TGTGCCAGCAGTGGTGGGGCCGGGACAGGGGGGTACGAGCAGTACTTC.

This chain uses TRBV5-5 with TRBJ1-2; D is uncertain. The V gene's germline CDR1 is SGHKS and CDR2 YYEKEE (reference sequence). The V end was cut by 4 bases, the J end by 4 bases, with 17 bases between. This CDR3 has 15 amino acids. CDR3 in amino acids: CASSPPGVWGYGYTF. The CDR3 nucleotides are TGTGCCAGCAGCCCTCCAGGAGTATGGGGCTATGGCTACACCTTC.